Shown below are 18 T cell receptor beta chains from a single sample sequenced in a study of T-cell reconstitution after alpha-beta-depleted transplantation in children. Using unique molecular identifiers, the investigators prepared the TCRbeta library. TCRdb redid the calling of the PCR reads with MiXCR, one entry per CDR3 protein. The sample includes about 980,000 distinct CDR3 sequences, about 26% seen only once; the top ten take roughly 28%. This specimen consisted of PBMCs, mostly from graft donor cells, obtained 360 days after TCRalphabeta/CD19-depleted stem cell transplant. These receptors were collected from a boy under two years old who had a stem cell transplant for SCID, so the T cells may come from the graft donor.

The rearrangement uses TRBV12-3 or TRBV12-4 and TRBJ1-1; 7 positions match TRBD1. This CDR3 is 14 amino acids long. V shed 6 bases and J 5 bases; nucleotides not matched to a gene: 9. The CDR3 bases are TGTGCCAGCAGACGCACAGGGGAGAGGACTGAAGCTTTCTTT. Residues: CASRRTGERTEAFF.

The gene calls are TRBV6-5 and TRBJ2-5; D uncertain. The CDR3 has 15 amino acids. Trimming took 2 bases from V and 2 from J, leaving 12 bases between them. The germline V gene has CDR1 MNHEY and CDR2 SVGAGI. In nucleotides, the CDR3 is TGTGCCAGCAGTTACCTGGTAGGGCGGCAAGAGACCCAGTACTTC. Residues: CASSYLVGRQETQYF.

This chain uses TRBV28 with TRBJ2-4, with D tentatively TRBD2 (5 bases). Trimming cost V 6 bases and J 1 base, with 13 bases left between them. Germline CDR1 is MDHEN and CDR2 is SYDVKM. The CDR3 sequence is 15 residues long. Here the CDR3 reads CASSEGGPAKNIQYF. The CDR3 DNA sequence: TGTGCCAGCAGCGAGGGCGGTCCGGCCAAAAACATTCAGTACTTC.

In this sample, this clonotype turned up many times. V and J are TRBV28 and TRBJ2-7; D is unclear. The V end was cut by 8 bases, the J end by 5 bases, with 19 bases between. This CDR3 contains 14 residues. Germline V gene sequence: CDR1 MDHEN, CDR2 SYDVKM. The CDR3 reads CASHSTLTRDEQYF. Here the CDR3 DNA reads TGTGCCAGCCATTCTACTCTTACTCGGGACGAGCAGTACTTC.

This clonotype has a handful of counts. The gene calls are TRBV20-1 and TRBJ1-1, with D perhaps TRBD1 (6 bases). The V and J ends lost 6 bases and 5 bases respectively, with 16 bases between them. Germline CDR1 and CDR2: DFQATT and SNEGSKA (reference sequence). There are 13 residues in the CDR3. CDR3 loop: CSATQGGGTEAFF. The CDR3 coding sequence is TGCAGTGCCACACAGGGAGGAGGGACTGAAGCTTTCTTT.

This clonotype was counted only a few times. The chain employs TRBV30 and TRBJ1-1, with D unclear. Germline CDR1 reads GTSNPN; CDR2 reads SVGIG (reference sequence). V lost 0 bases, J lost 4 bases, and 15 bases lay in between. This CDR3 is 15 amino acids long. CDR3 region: CAWSVVREGSTEAFF. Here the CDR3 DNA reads TGTGCCTGGAGTGTAGTGAGGGAAGGAAGCACTGAAGCTTTCTTT.

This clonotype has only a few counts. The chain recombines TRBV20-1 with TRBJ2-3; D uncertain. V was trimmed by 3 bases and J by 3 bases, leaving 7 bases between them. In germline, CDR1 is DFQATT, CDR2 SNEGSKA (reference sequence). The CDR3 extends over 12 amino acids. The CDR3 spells CSARSNTDTQYF. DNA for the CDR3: TGCAGTGCTAGGTCGAATACAGATACGCAGTATTTT.

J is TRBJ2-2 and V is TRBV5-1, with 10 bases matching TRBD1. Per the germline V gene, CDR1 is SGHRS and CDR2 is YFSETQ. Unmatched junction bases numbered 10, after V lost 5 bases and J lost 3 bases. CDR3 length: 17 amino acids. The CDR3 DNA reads TGCGCCAGCAGTTCGATTTTCGGGACAGGGGACACCGGGGAGCTGTTTTTT. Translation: CASSSIFGTGDTGELFF.

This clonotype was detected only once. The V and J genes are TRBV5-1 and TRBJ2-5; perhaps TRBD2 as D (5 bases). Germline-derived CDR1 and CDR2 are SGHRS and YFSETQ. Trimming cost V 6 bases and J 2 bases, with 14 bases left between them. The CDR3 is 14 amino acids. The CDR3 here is CASKQTNIQETQYF. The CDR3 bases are TGCGCCAGCAAACAGACTAATATTCAAGAGACCCAGTACTTC.

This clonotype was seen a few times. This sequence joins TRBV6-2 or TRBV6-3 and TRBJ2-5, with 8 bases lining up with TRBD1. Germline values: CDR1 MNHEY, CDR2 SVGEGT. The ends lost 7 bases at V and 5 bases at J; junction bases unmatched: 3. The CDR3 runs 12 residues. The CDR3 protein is CASKTGVETQYF. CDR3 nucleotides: TGTGCCAGCAAGACAGGGGTGGAGACCCAGTACTTC.

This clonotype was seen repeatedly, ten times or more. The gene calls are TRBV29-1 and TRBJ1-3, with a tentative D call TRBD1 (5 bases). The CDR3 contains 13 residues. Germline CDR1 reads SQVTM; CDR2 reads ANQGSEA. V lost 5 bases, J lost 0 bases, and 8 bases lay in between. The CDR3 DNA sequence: TGCAGCGTTCGGGGGAACTCTGGAAACACCATATATTTT. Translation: CSVRGNSGNTIYF.

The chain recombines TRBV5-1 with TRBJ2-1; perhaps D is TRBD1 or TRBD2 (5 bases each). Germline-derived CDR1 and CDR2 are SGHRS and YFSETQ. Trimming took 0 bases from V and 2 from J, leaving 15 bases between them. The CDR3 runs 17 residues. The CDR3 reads CASSLVGGDGAYNEQFF. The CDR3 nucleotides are TGCGCCAGCAGCTTGGTTGGGGGTGATGGCGCCTACAATGAGCAGTTCTTC. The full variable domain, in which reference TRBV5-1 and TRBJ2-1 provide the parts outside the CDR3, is KAGVTQTPRYLIKTRGQQVTLSCSPISGHRSVSWYQQTPGQGLQFLFEYFSETQRNKGNFPGRFSGRQFSNSRSEMNVSTLELGDSALYLCASSLVGGDGAYNEQFFGPGTRLTVL.

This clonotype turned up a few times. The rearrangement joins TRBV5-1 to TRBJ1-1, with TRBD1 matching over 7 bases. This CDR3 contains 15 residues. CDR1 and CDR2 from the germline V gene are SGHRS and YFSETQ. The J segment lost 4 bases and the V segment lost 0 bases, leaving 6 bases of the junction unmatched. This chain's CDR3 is CASSLVASGGTEAFF. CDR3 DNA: TGCGCCAGCAGCTTGGTGGCGTCAGGGGGCACTGAAGCTTTCTTT.

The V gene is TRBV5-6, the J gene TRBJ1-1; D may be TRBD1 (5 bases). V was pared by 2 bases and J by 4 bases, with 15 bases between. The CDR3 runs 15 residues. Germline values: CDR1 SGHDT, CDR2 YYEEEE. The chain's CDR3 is CASSFGGEAVTEAFF. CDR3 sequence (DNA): TGTGCCAGCAGCTTCGGGGGGGAGGCGGTCACTGAAGCTTTCTTT.

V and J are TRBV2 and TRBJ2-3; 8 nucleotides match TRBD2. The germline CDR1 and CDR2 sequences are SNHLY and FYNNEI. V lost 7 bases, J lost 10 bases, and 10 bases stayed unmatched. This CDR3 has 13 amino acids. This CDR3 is CASNAGGSRAQYF. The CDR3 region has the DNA TGTGCCAGCAACGCGGGGGGCTCAAGGGCGCAGTATTTT.

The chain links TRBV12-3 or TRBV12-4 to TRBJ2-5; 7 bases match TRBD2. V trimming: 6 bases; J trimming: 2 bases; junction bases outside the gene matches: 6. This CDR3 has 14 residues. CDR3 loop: CASSRREDQETQYF. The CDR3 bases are TGTGCCAGCAGCCGCCGGGAGGATCAAGAGACCCAGTACTTC.

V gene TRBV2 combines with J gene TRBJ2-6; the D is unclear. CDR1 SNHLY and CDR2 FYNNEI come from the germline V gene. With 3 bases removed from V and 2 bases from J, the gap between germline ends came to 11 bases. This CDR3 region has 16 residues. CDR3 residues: CASSDRRAPGANVLTF. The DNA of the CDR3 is TGTGCCAGCAGTGACCGTAGGGCCCCTGGGGCCAACGTCCTGACTTTC.

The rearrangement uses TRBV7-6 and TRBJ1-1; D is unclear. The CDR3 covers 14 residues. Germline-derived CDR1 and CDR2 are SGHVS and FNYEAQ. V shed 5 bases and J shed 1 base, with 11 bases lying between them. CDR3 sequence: CASSPLGKNTEAFF. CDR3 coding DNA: TGTGCCAGCAGCCCGTTGGGGAAGAACACTGAAGCTTTCTTT.